This TCR beta chain was retrieved from a study of shared T cell receptors in the human thymus. Method: immunoSEQ multiplex PCR; TCRdb's copy keeps in-frame clones and lacks some. The sample has approximately 660,000 clones, 85% to 90% seen once; the top ten hold approximately 0.011%. The sample also formed part of further work on human thymus T cells. As that study records: Thymus tissue was removed during corrective cardiac surgery. In unrelated individuals, thymic repertoires overlapped highly, according to related research.

The specimen sequenced was thymocytes. The TCR comes from a boy under two years old with a congenital heart defect.

The CDR3, as DNA: TGTGCCAGCAGCTGCGTAGCGGGAGGGCCGTTAGACAATGAGCAGTTCTTC. The encoded protein is CASSCVAGGPLDNEQFF. The gene calls are TRBV5-6 and TRBJ2-1; the match to TRBD2 covers 11 bases. Per the germline V gene, CDR1 is SGHDT and CDR2 is YYEEEE. V lost 3 bases and J lost 5; bases outside the gene matches: 10. The CDR3 is 17 residues long.